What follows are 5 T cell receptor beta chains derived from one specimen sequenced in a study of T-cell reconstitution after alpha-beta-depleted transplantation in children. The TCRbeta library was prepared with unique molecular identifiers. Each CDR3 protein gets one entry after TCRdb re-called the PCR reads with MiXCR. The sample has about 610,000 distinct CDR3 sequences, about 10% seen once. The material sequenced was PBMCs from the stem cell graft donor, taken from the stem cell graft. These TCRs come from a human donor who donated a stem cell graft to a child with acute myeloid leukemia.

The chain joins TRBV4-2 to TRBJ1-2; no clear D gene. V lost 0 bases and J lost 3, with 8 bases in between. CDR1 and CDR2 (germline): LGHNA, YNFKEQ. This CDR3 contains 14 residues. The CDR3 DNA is TGTGCCAGCAGCCAAGATGTCCAAGACTATGGCTACACCTTC. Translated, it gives CASSQDVQDYGYTF.

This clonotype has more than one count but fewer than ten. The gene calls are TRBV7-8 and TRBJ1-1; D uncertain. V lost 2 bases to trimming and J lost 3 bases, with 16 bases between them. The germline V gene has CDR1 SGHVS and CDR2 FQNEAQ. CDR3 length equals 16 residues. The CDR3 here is CASSLKTLARDTEAFF. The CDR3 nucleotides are TGTGCCAGCAGCTTAAAGACCCTTGCTAGGGACACTGAAGCTTTCTTT.

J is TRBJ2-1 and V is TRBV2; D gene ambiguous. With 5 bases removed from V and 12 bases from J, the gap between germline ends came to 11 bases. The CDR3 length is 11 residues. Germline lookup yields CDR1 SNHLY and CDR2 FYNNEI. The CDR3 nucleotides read TGTGCCAGCAGTCTTGACTTCTCGCAGTTCTTC. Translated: CASSLDFSQFF.

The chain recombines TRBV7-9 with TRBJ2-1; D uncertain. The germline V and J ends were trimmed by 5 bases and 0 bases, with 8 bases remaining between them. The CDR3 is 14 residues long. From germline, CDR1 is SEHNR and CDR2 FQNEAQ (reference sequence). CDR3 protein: CASSSTPSYNEQFF. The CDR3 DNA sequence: TGTGCCAGCAGCAGTACCCCCTCCTACAATGAGCAGTTCTTC.

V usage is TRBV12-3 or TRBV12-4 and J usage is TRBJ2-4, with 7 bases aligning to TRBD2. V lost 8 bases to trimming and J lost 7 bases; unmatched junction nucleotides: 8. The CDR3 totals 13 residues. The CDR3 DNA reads TGTGCCAGCCTGACTAGCTCATATAACATTCAGTACTTC. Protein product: CASLTSSYNIQYF.